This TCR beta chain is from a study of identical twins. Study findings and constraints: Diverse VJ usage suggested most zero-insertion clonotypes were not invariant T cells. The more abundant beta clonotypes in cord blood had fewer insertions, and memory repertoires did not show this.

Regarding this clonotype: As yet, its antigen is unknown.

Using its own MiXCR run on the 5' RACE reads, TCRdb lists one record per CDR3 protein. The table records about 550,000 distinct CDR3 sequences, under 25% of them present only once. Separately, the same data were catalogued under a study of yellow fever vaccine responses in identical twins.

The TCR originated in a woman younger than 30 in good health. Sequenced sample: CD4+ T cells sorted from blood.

The CDR3 region has the DNA TGTGCCAGCAGGGCGACTAGCAGCTCCTACAATGAGCAGTTCTTC. It specifies CASRATSSSYNEQFF. This chain joins TRBV6-1 and TRBJ2-1, with TRBD2 matching over 7 bases. This CDR3 has 15 amino acids. CDR1 and CDR2 (germline): MNHNS, SASEGT. The V gene end was trimmed by 6 bases and the J gene end by 0 bases; junction bases not matched to a gene: 5.